This TCR beta chain was recorded in a study of neoadjuvant anti-PD-1 for oral cavity cancer. Overall study context: Nivolumab at 3 mg/kg was mostly given biweekly, three to four doses, pre-surgery. Non-progressing patients received a fourth nivolumab dose near day 43, then surgery on days 50-56.

Germline loops: CDR1 MDHEN, CDR2 SYDVKM. CDR3 size: 14 residues. The V end lost 2 bases, the J end lost 0 bases, and 6 bases lay between the germline ends. Indicated time point: after neoadjuvant nivolumab, at surgical resection. These oral cavity squamous cell carcinomas were HPV-negative and locally advanced. This clone occurred a few times. Profiling relied on immunoSEQ multiplex PCR, and the TCRdb table lists in-frame clones only, not all of them. The table lists about 14,000 clones, more than 65% of them singletons. This sample comprised PBMCs, obtained after nivolumab (anti-PD-1) treatment. J is TRBJ2-3 and V is TRBV28; D perhaps matches TRBD2 (5 bases). The TCR sequence derives from a person aged 40 to 85 with oral cavity squamous cell carcinoma. In DNA, the CDR3 is TGTGCCAGCAGTTTACCGGGAAGCACAGATACGCAGTATTTT. Its translation: CASSLPGSTDTQYF.